This entry lists 22 T cell receptor beta chains sequenced from one sample in a study of neurological immune-mediated disorders. Noted time point: longitudinal time-point 3. MiXCR, run by TCRdb on the 5' RACE reads, gives a single entry per CDR3 protein. The repertoire consists of around 100,000 distinct CDR3 sequences, with less than 14% occurring once and the leading ten covering around 3.1%. Sequencing was performed on PBMCs. The receptor set was obtained from a female donor with HTLV-1-associated myelopathy (HAM/TSP).

This clonotype was recorded many times. The chain uses TRBV5-1 and TRBJ2-1; 7 nucleotides match TRBD2. CDR3 size: 13 residues. CDR1 SGHRS and CDR2 YFSETQ come from the germline V gene. V gave up 5 bases and J gave up 4 bases; unmatched junction bases: 3. Here the CDR3 reads CASSGGGYNEQFF. The CDR3 coding sequence is TGCGCCAGCAGTGGCGGGGGTTACAATGAGCAGTTCTTC.

This clonotype was detected many times. The chain joins TRBV5-6 to TRBJ2-2; D is uncertain. CDR3 length: 16 amino acids. CDR1 is SGHDT, CDR2 YYEEEE, per germline. The ends were cut back, 4 bases at V and 3 bases at J, with 16 bases in the middle. In nucleotides, the CDR3 is TGTGCCAGCAGCCTCGGTTATTCCGGAGACACCGGGGAGCTGTTTTTT. Protein: CASSLGYSGDTGELFF. Full variable domain (remainder filled in from reference TRBV5-6 and TRBJ2-2): DAGVTQSPTHLIKTRGQQVTLRCSPKSGHDTVSWYQQALGQGPQFIFQYYEEEERQRGNFPDRFSGHQFPNYSSELNVNALLLGDSALYLCASSLGYSGDTGELFFGEGSRLTVL.

This clonotype has a count of ten or more. The rearrangement links TRBV27 to TRBJ2-3, with 9 bases aligning to TRBD1. After removal of 8 bases from V and 3 bases from J, the junction contained 6 bases not matched to a gene. Germline CDR1 and CDR2: MNHEY and SMNVEV (reference sequence). The CDR3 runs to 14 residues. The CDR3 loop reads CASRRDRVTDTQYF. The CDR3 coding sequence is TGTGCCAGCCGACGGGACAGGGTAACAGATACGCAGTATTTT.

In the case of this clonotype: This may come from a read error, since a much larger clone is one base off. This sequence joins TRBV5-1 and TRBJ1-2; D may be TRBD1 (5 bases). The CDR3 is made up of 16 amino acids. Trimming pared 5 bases from V and 6 bases from J, leaving 23 bases between. Germline V lookup: CDR1 SGHRS, CDR2 YFSETQ. The CDR3 region has the DNA TGCGCCAGCAGTGGGGATCTCGGGGGAGTCCGCCATGGCTACACCTTC. Translation: CASSGDLGGVRHGYTF.

This clonotype was observed at least ten times. J is TRBJ2-2 and V is TRBV25-1, with 9 bases aligning to TRBD1. After removal of 3 bases from V and 2 bases from J, the junction contained 7 bases not matched to a gene. This CDR3 has 17 amino acids. Looked up from germline, CDR1 is MGHDK and CDR2 is SYGVNS. The CDR3 nucleotides are TGTGCCAGCAGTGACTTCGGGGGACAGGGCAACACCGGGGAGCTGTTTTTT. The encoded protein is CASSDFGGQGNTGELFF.

This chain joins TRBV4-2 and TRBJ2-7; D may be TRBD1 or TRBD2 (5 bases each). There are 13 residues in the CDR3. The germline V and J ends were trimmed by 0 bases and 6 bases, with 9 bases remaining between them. CDR1 is LGHNA, CDR2 YNFKEQ, per germline. The CDR3 DNA is TGTGCCAGCAGCCAAGATGGGGGAATCGAGCAGTACTTC. Translation gives CASSQDGGIEQYF.

This clonotype was seen repeatedly, ten times or more. V usage is TRBV5-1 and J usage is TRBJ2-5; 7 nucleotides align to TRBD1. Germline CDR1 is SGHRS and CDR2 is YFSETQ. The CDR3 is 14 residues long. The ends lost 5 bases at V and 3 bases at J; junction bases unmatched: 7. For the CDR3, the DNA is TGCGCCAGCAGATTAACCGGGACAGAAGAGACCCAGTACTTC. This gives the protein CASRLTGTEETQYF.

This clonotype was found many times. The chain uses TRBV20-1 and TRBJ1-2; a weak D match, TRBD1 (6 bases). This CDR3 has 15 residues. CDR1 is DFQATT and CDR2 is SNEGSKA in the germline V gene (reference sequence). Trimming removed 3 bases from V and 2 bases from J, with 16 bases in between. Here the CDR3 DNA reads TGCAGTGCTAGCCCACTGGGGGGCCCCAACTATGGCTACACCTTC. Protein sequence: CSASPLGGPNYGYTF.

This clonotype has ten or more counts. The rearrangement joins TRBV29-1 to TRBJ1-2; D is unclear. The CDR3 is made up of 14 amino acids. Trimming removed 4 bases from V and 6 bases from J, with 18 bases in between. The germline gives CDR1 SQVTM, CDR2 ANQGSEA. CDR3 loop: CSVVRAGLFNGYTF. The CDR3, as DNA: TGCAGCGTTGTGAGGGCCGGACTCTTCAATGGCTACACCTTC.

In its sample, this clonotype was seen many times. This chain's CDR3 is CAIGTTSGNTIYF. CDR3 sequence (DNA): TGTGCCATCGGGACTACCTCTGGAAACACCATATATTTT. The chain combines TRBV10-3 with TRBJ1-3; D is perhaps TRBD1 (5 bases). With 8 bases removed from V and 0 bases from J, the gap between germline ends came to 8 bases. CDR1 ENHRY and CDR2 SYGVKD come from the germline V gene. The CDR3 sequence is 13 residues long.

This clonotype was seen many times. This chain joins TRBV27 and TRBJ1-1; D not certain. The germline CDR1 and CDR2 sequences are MNHEY and SMNVEV (reference sequence). The CDR3 extends over 13 amino acids. Trimming shortened V by 5 bases and J by 4 bases, and 11 bases separated the two germline ends. CDR3 nucleotide sequence: TGTGCCAGCAGTCCCTCCCGGGGCACTGAAGCTTTCTTT. This gives the protein CASSPSRGTEAFF.

This clonotype was seen ten or more times. CDR3 sequence reads: CASSQGQPQHF. Written as DNA, the CDR3 is TGTGCCAGCAGCCAGGGTCAGCCCCAGCATTTT. The chain links TRBV12-3 or TRBV12-4 to TRBJ1-5; D perhaps matches TRBD1 (5 bases). Trimming pared 6 bases from V and 6 bases from J, leaving 6 bases between. The CDR3 is made up of 11 amino acids.

This clonotype was seen at least ten times. The chain employs TRBV28 and TRBJ2-7; D uncertain. The germline gives CDR1 MDHEN, CDR2 SYDVKM. V shed 3 bases and J shed 6 bases, with 9 bases lying between them. The CDR3 spans 12 residues. This chain's CDR3 is CASSLYGFEQYF. Written as DNA, the CDR3 is TGTGCCAGCAGTTTGTACGGGTTCGAGCAGTACTTC.

This clonotype was detected a few times. The chain couples TRBV18 to TRBJ1-5; D not certain. The length of the CDR3 is 14 residues. Trimming cost V 0 bases and J 0 bases, with 3 bases left between them. Germline V gene lookup returns CDR1 KGHSH and CDR2 LQKENI. CDR3 region: CASSPPNSNQPQHF. The CDR3 DNA is TGTGCCAGCTCACCACCCAATAGCAATCAGCCCCAGCATTTT.

This clonotype showed up many times. J is TRBJ1-1 and V is TRBV7-9; D unclear. CDR3 length equals 14 residues. The germline V and J ends were trimmed by 3 bases and 8 bases, with 16 bases remaining between them. Germline V gene data show CDR1 as SEHNR and CDR2 as FQNEAQ (reference sequence). The CDR3 bases are TGTGCCAGCAGCTTGGGAGACGGTCGCAGGGAAGCTTTCTTT. It is translated as CASSLGDGRREAFF.

This clonotype showed up many times. The V and J genes are TRBV27 and TRBJ1-2; 11 nucleotides agree with TRBD1. J was trimmed by 5 bases and V by 5 bases; bases with no gene match: 7. Germline CDR1 and CDR2: MNHEY and SMNVEV (reference sequence). This CDR3 has 15 amino acids. The CDR3 protein is CASSNPGQGEYGYTF. CDR3 nucleotides: TGTGCCAGCAGTAACCCGGGACAGGGGGAATATGGCTACACCTTC.

There are many counts of this clonotype. The chain employs TRBV27 and TRBJ2-1, with 8 bases that match TRBD2. Germline V lookup: CDR1 MNHEY, CDR2 SMNVEV (reference sequence). The CDR3 is 14 residues long. V gave up 5 bases and J gave up 4 bases; unmatched junction bases: 4. CDR3 region: CASSMRGVYNEQFF. The CDR3 DNA is TGTGCCAGCAGTATGCGGGGGGTATACAATGAGCAGTTCTTC.

The table lists this clonotype with many counts. V usage is TRBV5-1 and J usage is TRBJ2-1; 11 nucleotides agree with TRBD2. The germline V gene has CDR1 SGHRS and CDR2 YFSETQ. The CDR3 has 18 residues. V lost 2 bases to trimming and J lost 0 bases; unmatched junction nucleotides: 7. This CDR3 is CASSFRTSGSSSYNEQFF. The CDR3 DNA sequence: TGCGCCAGCAGCTTCCGGACTAGCGGGTCAAGCTCCTACAATGAGCAGTTCTTC.

This clonotype was recorded many times. The genes are TRBV14 and TRBJ2-7; D gene uncertain. The length of the CDR3 is 14 residues. Trimming stripped 0 bases from V and 3 bases from J, with 9 bases between. The V gene's germline CDR1 is SGHDN and CDR2 FVKESK. The CDR3 sequence is CASSQDSGLYEQYF. The DNA for the CDR3 is TGTGCCAGCAGCCAAGACTCCGGGCTCTACGAGCAGTACTTC.

Many counts were recorded for this clonotype. The chain joins TRBV27 to TRBJ1-6; 7 bases fit TRBD1. The V segment lost 0 bases and the J segment 2 bases; nucleotides outside the gene matches: 1. Germline CDR1 reads MNHEY; CDR2 reads SMNVEV (reference sequence). The CDR3 has 16 amino acids. CDR3 in amino acids: CASSLSGTAYNSPLHF. CDR3 in DNA: TGTGCCAGCAGTTTATCAGGGACAGCCTATAATTCACCCCTCCACTTT.

At least ten counts were recorded for this clonotype. In DNA, the CDR3 is TGTGCCAGCATTCGAGCGGGGGAAAACTATGGCTACACCTTC. Its translation: CASIRAGENYGYTF. The chain joins TRBV28 to TRBJ1-2, with D possibly matching TRBD1 (5 bases). Germline V gives CDR1 MDHEN, CDR2 SYDVKM. V was trimmed by 7 bases and J by 2 bases, leaving 14 bases between them. The CDR3 sequence is 14 residues long.

This clonotype has ten or more counts. V is TRBV10-1 and J is TRBJ2-3; 7 positions agree with TRBD1. From germline, CDR1 is WNHNN and CDR2 SYGVQD (reference sequence). This CDR3 is 13 amino acids long. V dropped 5 bases and J dropped 3; count of bases not matched to a gene: 2. The CDR3 protein is CASSSTGTDTQYF. The CDR3 DNA reads TGCGCCAGCAGTTCGACAGGGACAGATACGCAGTATTTT.